This entry lists 6 T cell receptor beta chains sequenced from one sample in a study of blood T cell repertoires in COVID-19. Profiling relied on immunoSEQ multiplex PCR, and the TCRdb table lists in-frame clones only, not all of them. This sample has 80,000 to 100,000 clones; 80% occur once, and the top ten carry 15% to 20%. Material for sequencing was peripheral blood. All receptors come from a human donor in a cohort sampled during active COVID-19.

The chain couples TRBV9 to TRBJ2-7, with TRBD1 matching over 10 bases. The CDR3 covers 14 residues. Trimming took 5 bases from V and 0 from J; bases not matched to a gene: 2. CDR1 is SGDLS and CDR2 is YYNGEE in the germline V gene. CDR3 bases: TGTGCCAGCAGTCGACAGGGGGCCTCCTACGAGCAGTACTTC. Its translation is CASSRQGASYEQYF.

As for this clone: One end of the junction fails to match germline, which may point to a read error. The same CDR3 also results from other DNA sequences found in this sample. The chain couples TRBV11-2 to TRBJ2-1; a weak D match, TRBD1 (5 bases). Germline CDR1 is SGHAT and CDR2 is FQNNGV. The CDR3 has 13 amino acids. The CDR3 loop reads CASSLDRYNEQFF. The DNA for the CDR3 is TGTGCCAGCAGCCTAGACAGATACAATGAGCAGTTCTTC.

This clone was picked up a small number of times. The chain is built from TRBV11-3 and TRBJ2-7; the D gene is possibly TRBD1 (5 bases). Germline CDR1 is SGHNT and CDR2 is YENEEA. The CDR3 totals 13 residues. V shed 3 bases and J shed 7 bases, with 13 bases lying between them. The CDR3 here is CASSFEGAREQYF. CDR3 nucleotide sequence: TGTGCCAGCAGCTTCGAAGGGGCGCGGGAGCAGTACTTC.

The genes are TRBV10-3 and TRBJ2-7; a possible D gene is TRBD1 (6 bases). Germline CDR1 reads ENHRY; CDR2 reads SYGVKD. The CDR3 contains 13 residues. The ends were cut back, 0 bases at V and 6 bases at J, with 9 bases in the middle. The CDR3 spells CAISESLQGEQYF. CDR3 nucleotides: TGTGCCATCAGTGAGTCGTTACAGGGCGAGCAGTACTTC.

The chain combines TRBV6-4 with TRBJ2-3; the D is unclear. The CDR3 is made up of 16 amino acids. Deletions cut 3 bases from V and 1 base from J, with 14 bases between. Germline loops: CDR1 MRHNA, CDR2 SNTAGT. The CDR3 is CASSESHSSGTDTQYF. CDR3 nucleotide sequence: TGTGCCAGCAGTGAGTCGCATAGCAGTGGCACAGATACGCAGTATTTT.

The rearrangement joins TRBV6-2 or TRBV6-3 to TRBJ2-7, with D possibly matching TRBD2 (5 bases). In germline, CDR1 is MNHEY, CDR2 SVGEGT. V lost 6 bases and J 2 bases, leaving 14 bases between the germline ends. CDR3 length: 14 amino acids. The DNA of the CDR3 is TGTGCCAGCAGCCTACCGGGAACCACCTACGAGCAGTACTTC. Amino acids: CASSLPGTTYEQYF.